The 14 T cell receptor beta chains below were found in one sample sequenced in a study of response to subunit inactivated influenza vaccine. TCRdb analysed the RT-PCR reads with MiXCR anew, one entry per CDR3 protein. In the table there are just under 550,000 distinct CDR3 sequences, roughly 23% of which are singletons. These sequences were also reported in another study, on T cells expressing NK-cell markers. According to that study: The TCR beta cDNA came from 5'RACE template switching with UMIs.

This sample comprised CD4+ T cells sorted from PBMCs, obtained roughly 13 days after vaccination. These receptors were taken from a middle-aged man who received an inactivated influenza vaccine.

This clonotype was seen at least ten times. The CDR3: CASSLVAVSYNEQFF. CDR3 nucleotides: TGCGCCAGCAGCTTGGTAGCGGTCTCCTACAATGAGCAGTTCTTC. The V call is TRBV5-1, the J call TRBJ2-1; a possible D gene is TRBD2 (6 bases). V lost 0 bases and J lost 0, with 7 bases in between. This CDR3 is built from 15 residues. Per the germline V gene, CDR1 is SGHRS and CDR2 is YFSETQ.

This clonotype has a handful of counts. The rearrangement links TRBV11-2 to TRBJ2-2; the D call may be TRBD1 or TRBD2 (6 bases each). From germline, CDR1 is SGHAT and CDR2 FQNNGV. V was shortened by 6 bases and J by 1 base, with 24 bases between the two germline ends. CDR3 length equals 19 residues. CDR3 nucleotides: TGTGCCAGCAGGTCACTGGTTGGGGGGCCTCACCTGAACACCGGGGAGCTGTTTTTT. It yields the protein CASRSLVGGPHLNTGELFF.

The chain links TRBV7-2 to TRBJ2-5, with D perhaps matching TRBD1 or TRBD2 (6 bases each). CDR3 size: 13 residues. The ends were cut back, 7 bases at V and 2 bases at J, with 11 bases in the middle. Germline values: CDR1 SGHTA, CDR2 FQGNSA. This CDR3 is CASTGGQQETQYF. The CDR3 DNA follows: TGTGCCAGCACTGGGGGGCAGCAAGAGACCCAGTACTTC. Looking up the rest from reference TRBV7-2 and TRBJ2-5 gives the full variable domain: GAGVSQSPSNKVTEKGKDVELRCDPISGHTALYWYRQSLGQGLEFLIYFQGNSAPDKSGLPSDRFSAERTGGSVSTLTIQRTQQEDSAVYLCASTGGQQETQYFGPGTRLLVL.

This clonotype was counted a few times. This rearrangement joins TRBV28 to TRBJ2-2; D gene ambiguous. CDR1 is MDHEN and CDR2 is SYDVKM in the germline V gene. The V and J ends lost 3 bases and 0 bases respectively, with 5 bases between them. This CDR3 spans 14 amino acids. For the CDR3, the DNA is TGTGCCAGCAGTTTCGGAGCGAACACCGGGGAGCTGTTTTTT. Translation: CASSFGANTGELFF.

This clonotype was detected only a few times. The J gene is TRBJ1-1, the V gene TRBV3-1; D may be TRBD1 (6 bases). CDR1 and CDR2 (germline): LGHDT, YNNKEL (reference sequence). The germline V and J ends were trimmed by 7 bases and 9 bases, with 15 bases remaining between them. The CDR3 totals 12 residues. The CDR3: CASTPAGGQAFF. The CDR3 nucleotides are TGTGCCAGCACCCCAGCGGGGGGCCAAGCTTTCTTT.

This chain joins TRBV12-3 or TRBV12-4 and TRBJ2-7; D gene uncertain. There are 12 residues in the CDR3. V lost 3 bases and J 6 bases, leaving 9 bases between the germline ends. The CDR3 here is CASSFFQVEQYF. CDR3 sequence (DNA): TGTGCCAGCAGTTTTTTTCAGGTCGAGCAGTACTTC.

This clonotype was detected many times. This sequence joins TRBV12-3 or TRBV12-4 and TRBJ2-3; 8 nucleotides match TRBD1. Trimming at V came to 6 bases and at J to 4 bases, leaving 3 bases not matched to a gene. The CDR3 extends over 13 amino acids. Written as DNA, the CDR3 is TGTGCCAGCAGACGACAGGGGTCAGATACGCAGTATTTT. Protein product: CASRRQGSDTQYF.

The CDR3 DNA sequence: TGCGCCAGCAGCCAGTACGGACTAGCCGGCTACAATGAGCAGTTCTTC. It codes for CASSQYGLAGYNEQFF. The chain uses TRBV4-3 and TRBJ2-1; 8 bases align to TRBD2. Germline-derived CDR1 and CDR2 are LGHNA and YSLEER. This CDR3 has 16 residues. V trimming: 3 bases; J trimming: 3 bases; junction bases outside the gene matches: 7.

This clonotype was observed many times. This chain joins TRBV9 and TRBJ2-2; 7 positions agree with TRBD1. V trimming: 4 bases; J trimming: 0 bases; junction bases outside the gene matches: 3. This CDR3 region has 15 residues. Germline V CDR1 and CDR2: SGDLS, YYNGEE. As DNA, the CDR3 is TGTGCCAGCAGCAGAGGGACAGCGAACACCGGGGAGCTGTTTTTT. Its protein product is CASSRGTANTGELFF.

The chain has TRBV4-2 and TRBJ2-1, with 8 bases aligning to TRBD1. Germline V gene lookup returns CDR1 LGHNA and CDR2 YNFKEQ. This CDR3 is built from 16 residues. J lost 2 bases, V lost 0 bases, and 3 bases had no gene match. The CDR3 nucleotides are TGTGCCAGCAGCCAAGATCCGGGACAGGCCTACAATGAGCAGTTCTTC. Translating gives CASSQDPGQAYNEQFF.

The chain joins TRBV10-2 to TRBJ2-2; TRBD2 aligns across 9 bases. With 5 bases clipped from V and 2 bases from J, the junction kept 3 bases outside the gene matches. Germline V gene lookup returns CDR1 WSHSY and CDR2 SAAADI. CDR3 length equals 15 residues. CDR3 nucleotides: TGCGCCAGCAGTAGAGCGGGGGGAAACACCGGGGAGCTGTTTTTT. It encodes CASSRAGGNTGELFF.

The chain is built from TRBV11-2 and TRBJ1-4, with D maybe TRBD1 (6 bases). The CDR3 is made up of 13 amino acids. Trimming took off 3 bases at V and 8 bases at J, with 10 bases between the two ends. Germline V gene data show CDR1 as SGHAT and CDR2 as FQNNGV. As DNA, the CDR3 is TGTGCCAGCAGCTTGGGGGGGGCGGAAAAACTGTTTTTT. Translation gives CASSLGGAEKLFF.

The table lists this clonotype with a few counts. J is TRBJ2-1 and V is TRBV29-1; 9 bases map to TRBD2. The CDR3 loop spans 14 amino acids. Germline trimming cut 4 bases from V and 2 bases from J; bases unmatched to any gene: 3. CDR1 is SQVTM and CDR2 is ANQGSEA in the germline V gene. The CDR3 protein is CSVGSSGAYNEQFF. In DNA form, the CDR3 reads TGCAGCGTTGGGTCTAGCGGGGCCTACAATGAGCAGTTCTTC.

In its sample, this clonotype was seen a few times. The chain links TRBV10-3 to TRBJ2-7; D gene ambiguous. This CDR3 is 14 amino acids long. The germline CDR1 and CDR2 sequences are ENHRY and SYGVKD. V lost 3 bases to trimming and J lost 0 bases, with 9 bases between them. CDR3 DNA sequence: TGTGCCATCAGTGATAGGGCGGTCTCCTACGAGCAGTACTTC. Its protein is CAISDRAVSYEQYF.